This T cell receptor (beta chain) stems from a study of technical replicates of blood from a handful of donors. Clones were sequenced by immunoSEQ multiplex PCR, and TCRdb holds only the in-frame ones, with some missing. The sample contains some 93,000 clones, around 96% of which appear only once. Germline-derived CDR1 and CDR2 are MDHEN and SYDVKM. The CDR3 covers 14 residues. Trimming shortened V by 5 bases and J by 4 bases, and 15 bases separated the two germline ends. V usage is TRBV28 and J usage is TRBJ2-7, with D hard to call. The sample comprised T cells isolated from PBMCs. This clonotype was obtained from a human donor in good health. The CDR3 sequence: CASSVRRGGYEQYF. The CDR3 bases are TGTGCCAGCAGTGTCCGTAGAGGTGGTTACGAGCAGTACTTC. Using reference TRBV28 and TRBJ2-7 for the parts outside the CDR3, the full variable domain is DVKVTQSSRYLVKRTGEKVFLECVQDMDHENMFWYRQDPGLGLRLIYFSYDVKMKEKGDIPEGYSVSREKKERFSLILESASTNQTSMYLCASSVRRGGYEQYFGPGTRLTVT.